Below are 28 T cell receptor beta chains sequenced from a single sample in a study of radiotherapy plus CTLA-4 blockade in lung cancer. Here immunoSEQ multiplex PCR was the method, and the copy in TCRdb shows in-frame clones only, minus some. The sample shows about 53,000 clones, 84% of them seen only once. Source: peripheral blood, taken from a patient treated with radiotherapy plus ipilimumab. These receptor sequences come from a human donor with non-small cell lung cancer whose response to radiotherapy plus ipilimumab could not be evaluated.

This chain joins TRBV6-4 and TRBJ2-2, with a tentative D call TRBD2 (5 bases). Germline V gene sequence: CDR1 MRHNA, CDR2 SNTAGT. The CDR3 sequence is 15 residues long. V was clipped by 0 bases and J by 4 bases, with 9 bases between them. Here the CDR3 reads CASSDSREGTGELFF. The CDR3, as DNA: TGTGCCAGCAGTGACTCGAGGGAAGGCACCGGGGAGCTGTTTTTT.

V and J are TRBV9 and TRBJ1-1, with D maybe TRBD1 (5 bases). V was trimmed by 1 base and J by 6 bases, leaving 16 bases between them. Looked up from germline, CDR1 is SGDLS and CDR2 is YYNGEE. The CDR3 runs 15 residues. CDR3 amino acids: CASSVKGWGVAEAFF. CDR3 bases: TGTGCCAGCAGCGTAAAAGGGTGGGGGGTGGCTGAAGCTTTCTTT.

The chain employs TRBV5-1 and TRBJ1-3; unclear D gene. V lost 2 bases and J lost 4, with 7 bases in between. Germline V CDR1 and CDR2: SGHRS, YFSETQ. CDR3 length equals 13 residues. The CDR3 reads CASSFGSGNTIYF. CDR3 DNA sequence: TGCGCCAGCAGCTTCGGGTCAGGAAACACCATATATTTT.

DNA of the CDR3: TGTGCCAGCCGTAGGGGTCAAACCGGGGAGCTGTTTTTT. Translating gives CASRRGQTGELFF. The chain uses TRBV28 and TRBJ2-2, with TRBD1 as a possible D gene (5 bases). CDR1 is MDHEN and CDR2 is SYDVKM in the germline V gene. This CDR3 is built from 13 residues. V was pared by 8 bases and J by 5 bases, with 12 bases between.

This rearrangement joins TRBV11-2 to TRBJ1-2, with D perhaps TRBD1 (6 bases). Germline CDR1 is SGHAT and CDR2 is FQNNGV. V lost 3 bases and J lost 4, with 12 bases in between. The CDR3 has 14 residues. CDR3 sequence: CASSFQGIGYGYTF. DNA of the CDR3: TGTGCCAGCAGCTTCCAGGGGATCGGCTATGGCTACACCTTC.

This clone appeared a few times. The CDR3 region is CASSARTWESYEQYF. The CDR3 DNA sequence: TGTGCCAGTAGTGCCCGGACTTGGGAGTCCTACGAGCAGTACTTC. J is TRBJ2-7 and V is TRBV19; maybe TRBD2 (5 bases). The CDR3 has 15 amino acids. CDR1 LNHDA and CDR2 SQIVND come from the germline V gene (reference sequence). V lost 5 bases, J lost 1 base, and 15 bases lay in between. Variable domain in full (rest from reference TRBV19 and TRBJ2-7): DGGITQSPKYLFRKEGQNVTLSCEQNLNHDAMYWYRQDPGQGLRLIYYSQIVNDFQKGDIAEGYSVSREKKESFPLTVTSAQKNPTAFYLCASSARTWESYEQYFGPGTRLTVT.

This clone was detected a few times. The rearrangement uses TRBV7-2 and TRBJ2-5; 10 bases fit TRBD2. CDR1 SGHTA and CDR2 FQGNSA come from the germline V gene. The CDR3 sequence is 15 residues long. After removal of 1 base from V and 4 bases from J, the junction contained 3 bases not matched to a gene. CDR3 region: CASSLGSSGRETQYF. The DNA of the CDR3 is TGTGCCAGCAGCTTAGGCTCTAGCGGGAGAGAGACCCAGTACTTC.

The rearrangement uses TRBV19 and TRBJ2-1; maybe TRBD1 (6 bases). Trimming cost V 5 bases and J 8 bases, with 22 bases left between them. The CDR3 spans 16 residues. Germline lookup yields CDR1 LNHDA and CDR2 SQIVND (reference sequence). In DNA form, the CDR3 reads TGTGCCAGTAGTCCAAAACAGGGAGTAGGGTCCGATGAGCAGTTCTTC. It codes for CASSPKQGVGSDEQFF.

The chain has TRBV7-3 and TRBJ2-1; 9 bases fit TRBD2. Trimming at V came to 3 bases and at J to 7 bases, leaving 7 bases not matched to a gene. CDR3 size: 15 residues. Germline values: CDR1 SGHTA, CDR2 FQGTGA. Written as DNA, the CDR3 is TGTGCCAGCAGCTTGGCGGGAGGGCCTCTTAATGAGCAGTTCTTC. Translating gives CASSLAGGPLNEQFF.

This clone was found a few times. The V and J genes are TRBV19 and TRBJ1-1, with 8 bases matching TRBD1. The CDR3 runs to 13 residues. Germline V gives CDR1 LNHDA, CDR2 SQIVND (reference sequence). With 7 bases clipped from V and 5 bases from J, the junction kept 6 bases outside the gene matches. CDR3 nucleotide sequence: TGTGCCAGTATCAGGGGGCCGGGGACTGAAGCTTTCTTT. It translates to CASIRGPGTEAFF.

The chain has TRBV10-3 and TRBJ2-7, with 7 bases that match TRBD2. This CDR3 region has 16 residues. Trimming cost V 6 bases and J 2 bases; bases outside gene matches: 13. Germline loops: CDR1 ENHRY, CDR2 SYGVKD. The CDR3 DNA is TGTGCCATCAGCCCGACTAGCCATCCATCAACCTACGAGCAGTACTTC. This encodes CAISPTSHPSTYEQYF.

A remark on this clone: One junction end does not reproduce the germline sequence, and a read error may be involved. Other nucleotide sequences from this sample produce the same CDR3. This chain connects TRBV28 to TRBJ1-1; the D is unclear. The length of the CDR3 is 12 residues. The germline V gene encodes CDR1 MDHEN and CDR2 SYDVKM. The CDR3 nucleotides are TGCGCCAGCAGTCCCCGCAGGACTGAAGCTTTCTTT. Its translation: CASSPRRTEAFF.

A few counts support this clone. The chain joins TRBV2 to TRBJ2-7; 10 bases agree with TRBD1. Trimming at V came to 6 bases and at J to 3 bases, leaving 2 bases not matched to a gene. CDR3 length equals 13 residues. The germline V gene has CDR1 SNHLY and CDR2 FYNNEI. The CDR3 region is CASRGDRGYEQYF. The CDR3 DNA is TGTGCCAGCAGGGGGGACAGGGGCTACGAGCAGTACTTC.

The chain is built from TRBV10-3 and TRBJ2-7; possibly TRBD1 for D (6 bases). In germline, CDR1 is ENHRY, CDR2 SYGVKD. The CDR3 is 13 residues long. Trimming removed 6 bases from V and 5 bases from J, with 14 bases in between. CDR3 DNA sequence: TGTGCCATCAGATCCGGGACAATGAACGAGCAGTACTTC. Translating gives CAIRSGTMNEQYF.

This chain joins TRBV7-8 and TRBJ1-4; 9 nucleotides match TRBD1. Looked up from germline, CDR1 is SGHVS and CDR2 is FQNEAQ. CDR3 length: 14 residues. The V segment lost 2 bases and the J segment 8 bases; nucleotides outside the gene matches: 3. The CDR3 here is CASSLQTGGEKLFF. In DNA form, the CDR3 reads TGTGCCAGCAGCTTACAGACAGGGGGGGAAAAACTGTTTTTT. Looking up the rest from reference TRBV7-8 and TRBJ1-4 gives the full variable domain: GAGVSQSPRYKVAKRGQDVALRCDPISGHVSLFWYQQALGQGPEFLTYFQNEAQLDKSGLPSDRFFAERPEGSVSTLKIQRTQQEDSAVYLCASSLQTGGEKLFFGSGTQLSVL.

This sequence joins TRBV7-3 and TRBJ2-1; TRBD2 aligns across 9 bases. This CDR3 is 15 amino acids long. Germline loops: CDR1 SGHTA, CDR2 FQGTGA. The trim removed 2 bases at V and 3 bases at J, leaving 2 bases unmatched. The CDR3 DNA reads TGTGCCAGCAGCTTACTAGCGGGGCTCTACAATGAGCAGTTCTTC. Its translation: CASSLLAGLYNEQFF.

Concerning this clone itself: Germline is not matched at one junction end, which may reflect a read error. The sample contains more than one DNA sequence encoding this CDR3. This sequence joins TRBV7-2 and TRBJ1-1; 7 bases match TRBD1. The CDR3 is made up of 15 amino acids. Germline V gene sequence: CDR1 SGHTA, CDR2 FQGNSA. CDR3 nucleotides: TGTGCGAGCAGCTCGTACGCCGGGACAGATATTAAAGCTTTCTTT. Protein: CASSSYAGTDIKAFF.

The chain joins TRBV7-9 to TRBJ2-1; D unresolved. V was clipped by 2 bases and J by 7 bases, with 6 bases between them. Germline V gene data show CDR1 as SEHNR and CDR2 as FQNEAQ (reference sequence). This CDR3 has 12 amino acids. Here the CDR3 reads CASSLMANEQFF. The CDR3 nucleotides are TGTGCCAGCAGCTTAATGGCAAATGAGCAGTTCTTC.

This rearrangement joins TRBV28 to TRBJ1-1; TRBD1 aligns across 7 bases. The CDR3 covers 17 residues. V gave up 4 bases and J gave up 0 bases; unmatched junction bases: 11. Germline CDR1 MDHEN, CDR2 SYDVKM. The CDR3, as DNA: TGTGCCAGCAGTTCAGGCTCGACAGGGCTCATGAACACTGAAGCTTTCTTT. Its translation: CASSSGSTGLMNTEAFF.

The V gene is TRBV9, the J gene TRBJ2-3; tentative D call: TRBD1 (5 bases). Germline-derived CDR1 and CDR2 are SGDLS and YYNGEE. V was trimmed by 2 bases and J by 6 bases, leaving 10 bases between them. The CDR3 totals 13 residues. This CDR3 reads CASSVQGPDTQYF. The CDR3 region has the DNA TGTGCCAGCAGCGTTCAGGGTCCGGATACGCAGTATTTT.

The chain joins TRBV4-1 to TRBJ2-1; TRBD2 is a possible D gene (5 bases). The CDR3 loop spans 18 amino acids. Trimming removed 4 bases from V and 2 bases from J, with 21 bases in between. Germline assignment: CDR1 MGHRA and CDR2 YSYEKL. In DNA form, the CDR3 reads TGCGCCAGCAGCCGAGCCCAGGTGGAGCGGATTACCTACAATGAGCAGTTCTTC. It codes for CASSRAQVERITYNEQFF.

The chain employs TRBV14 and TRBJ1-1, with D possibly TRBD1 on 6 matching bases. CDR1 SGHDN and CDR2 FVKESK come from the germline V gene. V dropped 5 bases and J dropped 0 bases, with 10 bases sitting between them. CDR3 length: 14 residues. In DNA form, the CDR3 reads TGTGCCAGCAGCGACGGACAGATGAACACTGAAGCTTTCTTT. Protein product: CASSDGQMNTEAFF.

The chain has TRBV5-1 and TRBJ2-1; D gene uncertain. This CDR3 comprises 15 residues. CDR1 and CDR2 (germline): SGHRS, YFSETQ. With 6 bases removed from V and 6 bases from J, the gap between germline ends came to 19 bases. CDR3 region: CASTSGGRHFNEQFF. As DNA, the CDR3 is TGCGCCAGCACCTCCGGCGGCCGGCATTTCAATGAGCAGTTCTTC.

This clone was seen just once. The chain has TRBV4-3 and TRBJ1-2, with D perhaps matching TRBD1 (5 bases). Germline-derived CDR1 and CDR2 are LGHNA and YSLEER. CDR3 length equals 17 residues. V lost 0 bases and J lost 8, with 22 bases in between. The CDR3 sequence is CASSQDGSGQGMGGYTF. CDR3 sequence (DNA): TGCGCCAGCAGCCAAGATGGATCGGGTCAGGGTATGGGGGGCTACACCTTC.

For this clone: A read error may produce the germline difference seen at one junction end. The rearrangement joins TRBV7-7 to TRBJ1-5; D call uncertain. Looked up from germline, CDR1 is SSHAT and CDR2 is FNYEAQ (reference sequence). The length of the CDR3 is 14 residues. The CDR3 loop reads CASSFLSSNQPQHF. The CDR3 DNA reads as TGTGCTAGCAGCTTCTTATCTTCGAATCAGCCCCAGCATTTT.

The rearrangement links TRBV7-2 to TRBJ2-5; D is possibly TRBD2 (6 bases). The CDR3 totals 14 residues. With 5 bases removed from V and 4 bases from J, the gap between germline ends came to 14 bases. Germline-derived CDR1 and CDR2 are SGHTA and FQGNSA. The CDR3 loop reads CASSRATGVETQYF. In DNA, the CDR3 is TGTGCCAGCAGCCGAGCCACGGGAGTAGAGACCCAGTACTTC.

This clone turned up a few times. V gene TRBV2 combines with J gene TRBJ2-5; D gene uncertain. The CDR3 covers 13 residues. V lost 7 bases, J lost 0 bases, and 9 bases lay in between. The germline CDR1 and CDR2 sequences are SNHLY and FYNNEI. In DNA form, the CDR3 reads TGTGCCAGCAAGTCAGAATACCAAGAGACCCAGTACTTC. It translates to CASKSEYQETQYF. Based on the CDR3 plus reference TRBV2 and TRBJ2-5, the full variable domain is EPEVTQTPSHQVTQMGQEVILRCVPISNHLYFYWYRQILGQKVEFLVSFYNNEISEKSEIFDDQFSVERPDGSNFTLKIRSTKLEDSAMYFCASKSEYQETQYFGPGTRLLVL.

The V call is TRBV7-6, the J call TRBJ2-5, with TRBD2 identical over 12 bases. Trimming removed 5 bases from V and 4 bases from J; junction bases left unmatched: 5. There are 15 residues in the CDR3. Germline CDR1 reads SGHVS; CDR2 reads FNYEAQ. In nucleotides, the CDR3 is TGTGCCAGCAGCCACCGACTAGCGGGAGCAGAGACCCAGTACTTC. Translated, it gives CASSHRLAGAETQYF. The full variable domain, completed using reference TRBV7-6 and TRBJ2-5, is GAGVSQSPRYKVTKRGQDVALRCDPISGHVSLYWYRQALGQGPEFLTYFNYEAQQDKSGLPNDRFSAERPEGSISTLTIQRTEQRDSAMYRCASSHRLAGAETQYFGPGTRLLVL.